This T cell receptor (beta chain) was sequenced in a study of cytomegalovirus exposure and HLA in healthy donors. General study results and limits: An analysis done earlier found most TCR beta V segments productive about 90% or about 30% of the time. Of the V segments, some could not be distinguished, including TRBV6-2 and TRBV6-3, and were excluded. Later analysis identified a missense DCLRE1C variant that was linked to TCR beta V- and J-gene trimming.

With regard to this clone: Its antigen is as yet unknown.

The PCR was carried out with 60 Vbeta primers and 13 Jbeta primers. Data came from immunoSEQ multiplex PCR; TCRdb stores just in-frame clones and leaves some out. This sample has over 150,000 clones, with 80% found just once. CDR1 and CDR2 (germline): SQVTM, ANQGSEA. Trimming removed 4 bases from V and 4 bases from J; junction bases left unmatched: 4. There are 14 residues in the CDR3. Material: PBMCs. The sequence was collected from a woman aged 45-65 years in good health and CMV-seropositive. The chain has TRBV29-1 and TRBJ1-4, with 9 bases aligning to TRBD1. This CDR3 is CSVVRGQGNEKLFF. The CDR3 DNA sequence: TGCAGCGTTGTAAGGGGACAGGGTAATGAAAAACTGTTTTTT.